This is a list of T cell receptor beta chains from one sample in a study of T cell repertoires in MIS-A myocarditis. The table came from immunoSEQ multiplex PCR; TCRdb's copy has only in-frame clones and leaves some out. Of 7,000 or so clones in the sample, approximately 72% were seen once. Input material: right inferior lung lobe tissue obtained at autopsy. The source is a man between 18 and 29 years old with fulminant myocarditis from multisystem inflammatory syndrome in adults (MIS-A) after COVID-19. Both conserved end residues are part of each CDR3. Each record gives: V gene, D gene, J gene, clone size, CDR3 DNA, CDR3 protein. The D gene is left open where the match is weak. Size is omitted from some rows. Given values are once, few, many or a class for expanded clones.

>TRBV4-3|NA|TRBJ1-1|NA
TGCGCCAGCAGCCAAGGACAGGCACAAGCTTTCTTT
CASSQGQAQAFF
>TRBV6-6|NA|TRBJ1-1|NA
TGTGCCAGCGAACAGGGAAGAGAAACTGAAGCTTTCTTT
CASEQGRETEAFF
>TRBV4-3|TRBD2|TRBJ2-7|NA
TGCGCCAGCAGCCAAGCGGGGGGGCTGGGAGAGCAGTACTTC
CASSQAGGLGEQYF
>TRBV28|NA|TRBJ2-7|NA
TGTGCCAGCAGCCTCACAGGGTTTCGAGTCGAGCAGTACTTC
CASSLTGFRVEQYF
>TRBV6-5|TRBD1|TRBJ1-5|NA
TGTGCCAGCAGTTTTGACAGGGGCGGCAATCAGCCCCAGCATTTT
CASSFDRGGNQPQHF
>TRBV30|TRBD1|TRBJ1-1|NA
TGTGCCTGGAGTCGCATCGGGACAGGGAACGAAGCTTTCTTT
CAWSRIGTGNEAFF
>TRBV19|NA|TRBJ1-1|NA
TGTGCCAGTAAATGGGCGGGGGGCGCTGAAGCTTTCTTT
CASKWAGGAEAFF
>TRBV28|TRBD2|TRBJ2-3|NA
TGTGCCACCAACCGGGAGGAAAATACGCAGTATTTT
CATNREENTQYF
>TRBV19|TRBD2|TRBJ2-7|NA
TGTGCCAGTACTAGCGGGAGGTACTACGAGCAGTACTTC
CASTSGRYYEQYF
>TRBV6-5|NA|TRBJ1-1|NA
TGTGCCAGCAGTTCCCCCCGGGACATGAACACTGAAGCTTTCTTT
CASSSPRDMNTEAFF
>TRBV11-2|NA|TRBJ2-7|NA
TGTGCCAGCAGCTTAGTTCCTAGCCAAAGCGAGCAGTACTTC
CASSLVPSQSEQYF
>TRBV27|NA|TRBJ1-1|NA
TGTGCCAGCAGTCTGGGACGTCCCACTGAAGCTTTCTTT
CASSLGRPTEAFF
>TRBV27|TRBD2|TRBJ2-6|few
TGTGCCAGCAGAGGGCTAGCGGCCTCTGGGGCCAACGTCCTGACTTTC
CASRGLAASGANVLTF
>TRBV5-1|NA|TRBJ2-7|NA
TGCGCCAGCAGCTTGGGTCCGTCCGGGCCCTTGGAAGAGCAGTACTTC
CASSLGPSGPLEEQYF
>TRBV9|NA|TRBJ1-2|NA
TGTGCCAGCAGCCCGATGGAGCTGGGCTACACCTTC
CASSPMELGYTF
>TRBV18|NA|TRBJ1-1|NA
TGTGCCAGCTCACCATCGGGGGCGCGGGCTGAAGCTTTCTTT
CASSPSGARAEAFF
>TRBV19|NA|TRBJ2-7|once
TGTGCCAGTAGTCCCTGGGGCAGGGACTCCTACGAGCAGTACTTC
CASSPWGRDSYEQYF
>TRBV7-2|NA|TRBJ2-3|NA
TGTGCCAGCAGCTTGGGGAGGCCAGATACGCAGTATTTT
CASSLGRPDTQYF
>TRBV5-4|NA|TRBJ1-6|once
TGTGCCAGCAGCCGGGAACAGGGTAATTCACCCCTCCACTTT
CASSREQGNSPLHF
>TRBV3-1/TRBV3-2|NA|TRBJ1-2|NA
TGTGCCAGCAGCCAAGATACCGCCTATGGCTACACCTTC
CASSQDTAYGYTF
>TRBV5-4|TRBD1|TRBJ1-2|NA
TGTGCCAGCAGCACGGACAGGGGGAACTATGGCTACACCTTC
CASSTDRGNYGYTF
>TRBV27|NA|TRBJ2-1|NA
TGTGCCAGCAGTTTTAAGGGCTATTACAATGAGCAGTTCTTC
CASSFKGYYNEQFF
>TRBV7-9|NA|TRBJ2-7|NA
TGTGCCAGCAGTCCCTACCCGGCTGCTCTTACCACCTACGAGCAGTACTTC
CASSPYPAALTTYEQYF
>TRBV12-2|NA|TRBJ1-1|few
TGTGCAAGTCGCTTATATTTTAAGGCAATTCGGGGGCCGGGTAGCACTGAAGCTTTCTTT
CASRLYFKAIRGPGSTEAFF
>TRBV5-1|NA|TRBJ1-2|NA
TGCGCCAGCAGCCCTTGGACGGATTATGGCTACACCTTC
CASSPWTDYGYTF
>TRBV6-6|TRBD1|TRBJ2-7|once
TGTGCCAGCGGGACAGACCCCTACGAGCAGTACTTC
CASGTDPYEQYF
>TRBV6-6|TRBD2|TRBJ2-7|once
TGTGCCAGCCAACGTAGGGAGGGGCTTGGCGAGCAGTACTTC
CASQRREGLGEQYF
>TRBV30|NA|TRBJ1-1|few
TGTGCCTGTGGACAGAGGAAAGCTTTCTTT
CACGQRKAFF
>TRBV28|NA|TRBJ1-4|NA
TGTGCCAGCAGTTCCCCGGGCACTAACAGGGCAGTAGGTGAAAAACTGTTTTTT
CASSSPGTNRAVGEKLFF
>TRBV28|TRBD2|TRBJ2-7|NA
TGTGCCAGCAGTTTAGCGGGAGGGCCTAGCAAGCAGTACTTC
CASSLAGGPSKQYF
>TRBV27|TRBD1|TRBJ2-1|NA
TGTGCCAGCAGTTTGCGGGGACCACAGGGGGCGAGAGAGCAGTTCTTC
CASSLRGPQGAREQFF
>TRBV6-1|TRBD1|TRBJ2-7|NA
TGTGCCAGCAGTGAATTGACAGGGGGTACATCAGAGCAGTACTTC
CASSELTGGTSEQYF
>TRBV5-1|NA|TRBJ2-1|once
TGCGCCAGCAGCTCGTTAATGGTGGATGAGCAGTTCTTC
CASSSLMVDEQFF
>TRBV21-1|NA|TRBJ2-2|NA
TGTGCCAGCAGCAAAAGCCCCGGGGAGCTGTTTTTT
CASSKSPGELFF
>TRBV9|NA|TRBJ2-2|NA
TGTGCCAGCAGCCCTAGGGGGGACAGGAACACCGGGGAGCTGTTTTTT
CASSPRGDRNTGELFF
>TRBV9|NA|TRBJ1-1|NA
TGTGCCAGCAGCGTAACACAGAACACTGAAGCTTTCTTT
CASSVTQNTEAFF
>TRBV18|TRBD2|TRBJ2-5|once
TGTGCCAGCTCAACGCTAGCGGGAGACACCCAGTACTTC
CASSTLAGDTQYF
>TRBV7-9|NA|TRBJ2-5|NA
TGTGCCAGCAGCCCGACGACTAGTGCGGAGACCCAGTACTTC
CASSPTTSAETQYF
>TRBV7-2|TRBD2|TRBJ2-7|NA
TGTGCCAGCAGCCCGGGACTAGTTGTCGAGCAGTACTTC
CASSPGLVVEQYF
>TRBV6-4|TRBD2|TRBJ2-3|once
TGTGCCAGCAGTGTCGGGCGGGAGACGACAGATACGCAGTATTTT
CASSVGRETTDTQYF
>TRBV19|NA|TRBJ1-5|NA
TGTGCCAGTAGTAACAGGTACAATCAGCCCCAGCATTTT
CASSNRYNQPQHF
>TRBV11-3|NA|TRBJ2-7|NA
TGTGCCAGCAGCTTTCTAGCGAACTCCTACGAGCAGTACTTC
CASSFLANSYEQYF
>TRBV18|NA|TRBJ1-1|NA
TGTGCCAGCTCACCGGGGGTTGGGAGGACTGAAGCTTTCTTT
CASSPGVGRTEAFF
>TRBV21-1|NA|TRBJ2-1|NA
TGTGCCAGCAGCAAGTTTGCCGGGACCTGCAAAAACAATGAGCAGTTCTTC
CASSKFAGTCKNNEQFF
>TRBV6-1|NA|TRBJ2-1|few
TGTGCCAGCAGTGAATTTGTGTCGATGGGGTACTCCTACAATGAGCAGTTCTTC
CASSEFVSMGYSYNEQFF
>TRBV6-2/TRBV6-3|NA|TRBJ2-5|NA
TGTGCCAGCAGCCATAGGACGGTCCAAGAGACCCAGTACTTC
CASSHRTVQETQYF
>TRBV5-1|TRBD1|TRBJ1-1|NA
TGCGCCAGCAGCTTGGCCCAGGGGGGGATTCGTTCTGAAGCTTTCTTT
CASSLAQGGIRSEAFF
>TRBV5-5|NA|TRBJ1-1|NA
TGTGCCAGCAGCTTCTCTACCGGCACTGAAGCTTTCTTT
CASSFSTGTEAFF
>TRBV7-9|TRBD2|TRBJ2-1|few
TGTGCCAGTGAAGAGACTAGCGGGGGATACAATGAGCAGTTCTTC
CASEETSGGYNEQFF
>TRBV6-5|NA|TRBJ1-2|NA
TGTGCCAGCATCAAAGGTAGTGGGGCCAACTATGGCTACACCTTC
CASIKGSGANYGYTF
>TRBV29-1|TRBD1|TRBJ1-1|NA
TGCAGCGTTGAAGAAGGGACGGGACAGCCGTTT
CSVEEGTGQPF
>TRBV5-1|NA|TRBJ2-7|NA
TGCGCCAGCAGCTCGGGCCGGGCGGAGGACAAGCAGTACTTC
CASSSGRAEDKQYF
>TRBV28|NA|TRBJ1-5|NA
TGTGCCAGCAGTCGCCTGGTCGAAAGGAGCAATCAGCCCCAGCATTTT
CASSRLVERSNQPQHF